The 2 T cell receptor beta chains below were found in one sample sequenced in a study of shared clonotypes between healthy human individuals. Cells designated naive CD8 were CD45RO-negative and were positively selected for CCR7, with terminally differentiated effector memory CD45RA+ cells excluded. Profiling relied on immunoSEQ multiplex PCR, and the TCRdb table lists in-frame clones only, not all of them. The sample carries more than 2 million clones, 93% recorded once. The sample was naive CD8+ T cells from PBMCs. The receptor source for this set is a man younger than 35 in good health. Some clones in this sample may be carry-over from other donors' samples.

The chain couples TRBV12-1 to TRBJ1-3. TRBV12-1 is a known pseudogene. This CDR3 is 16 amino acids long. CDR3 sequence (DNA): TGTGCCAGCAGCTGGGCGGCTGCATGCTCTGGAAACACCATATATTTT. It specifies CASSWAAACSGNTIYF.

J is TRBJ1-4 and V is TRBV6-6; D is possibly TRBD1 (5 bases). V was cut by 1 base and J by 5 bases, with 14 bases left in between. This CDR3 is built from 16 residues. Germline-derived CDR1 and CDR2 are MNHNY and SVGAGI (reference sequence). CDR3 sequence reads: CASSYLPGRGNEKLFF. CDR3 nucleotides: TGTGCCAGCAGTTACTTACCGGGACGGGGGAATGAAAAACTGTTTTTT.